The following is a T cell receptor (beta chain) sequence with its context. No antigen is known for it. This entry is derived from a study of shared clonotypes between healthy human individuals. Study-wide findings and caveats: The rarefaction results pointed to incomplete sorted-subset sequencing despite large depth. Generally, naive subsets (rather than memory subsets) showed larger estimated richness.

TCRdb keeps only in-frame clones here, not all; method: immunoSEQ multiplex PCR. The sample holds more than 2 million clones, 90% to 95% seen once. Selected positively for CCR7 and CD45RO-negative, naive CD8 cells excluded terminally differentiated effector memory CD45RA+ cells. The receptor was derived from a man between 18 and 29 years old in good health. Some clones in this sample may be carry-over from other donors' samples. Material for sequencing was naive CD8+ T cells from PBMCs.

The CDR3 coding sequence is TGCGCCAGCAGTGGGACGGACAGGGACTGGGGCGGCTACACCTTC. Translating gives CASSGTDRDWGGYTF. The chain joins TRBV10-2 to TRBJ1-2, with TRBD1 matching 8 bases. The CDR3 has 15 amino acids. V lost 4 bases, J lost 8 bases, and 12 bases stayed unmatched. Germline values: CDR1 WSHSY, CDR2 SAAADI.